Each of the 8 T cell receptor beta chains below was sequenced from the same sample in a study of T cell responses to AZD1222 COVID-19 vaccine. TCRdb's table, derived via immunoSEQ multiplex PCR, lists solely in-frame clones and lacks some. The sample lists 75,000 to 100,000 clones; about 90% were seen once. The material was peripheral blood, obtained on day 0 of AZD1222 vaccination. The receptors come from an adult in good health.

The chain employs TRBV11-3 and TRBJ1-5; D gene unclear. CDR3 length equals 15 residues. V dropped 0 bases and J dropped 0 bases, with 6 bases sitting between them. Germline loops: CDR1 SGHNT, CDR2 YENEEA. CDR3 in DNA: TGTGCCAGCAGCTTAGAAGGGTATAGCAATCAGCCCCAGCATTTT. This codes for CASSLEGYSNQPQHF.

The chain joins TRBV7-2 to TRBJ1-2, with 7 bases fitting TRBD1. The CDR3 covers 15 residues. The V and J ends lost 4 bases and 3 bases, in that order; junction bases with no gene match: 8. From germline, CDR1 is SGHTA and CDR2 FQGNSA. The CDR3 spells CASSYTTGTDYGYTF. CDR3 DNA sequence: TGTGCCAGCAGCTACACGACCGGGACAGACTATGGCTACACCTTC.

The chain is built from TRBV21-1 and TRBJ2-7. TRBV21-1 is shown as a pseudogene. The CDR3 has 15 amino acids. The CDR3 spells CASSKGPSGGLKQYF. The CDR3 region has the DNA TGTGCCAGCAGCAAGGGACCGTCGGGCGGTCTGAAGCAGTACTTC.

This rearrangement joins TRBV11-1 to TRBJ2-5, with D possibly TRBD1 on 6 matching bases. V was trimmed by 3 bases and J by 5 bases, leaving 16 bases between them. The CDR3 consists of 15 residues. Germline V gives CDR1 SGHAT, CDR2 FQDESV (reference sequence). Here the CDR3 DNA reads TGTGCCAGCAGCTTTGGGCAGGGGATGGGCGAGACCCAGTACTTC. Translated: CASSFGQGMGETQYF.

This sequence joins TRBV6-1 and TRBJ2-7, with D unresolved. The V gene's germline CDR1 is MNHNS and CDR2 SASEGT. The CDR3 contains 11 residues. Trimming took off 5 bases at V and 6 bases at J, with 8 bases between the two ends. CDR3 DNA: TGTGCCAGCAGTCAGGCGGTCGAGCAGTACTTC. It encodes CASSQAVEQYF.

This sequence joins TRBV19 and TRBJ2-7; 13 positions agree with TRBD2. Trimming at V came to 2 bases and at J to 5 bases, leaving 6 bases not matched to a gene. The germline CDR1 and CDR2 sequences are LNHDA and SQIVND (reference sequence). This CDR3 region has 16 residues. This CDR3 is CASSIRTSGRDNEQYF. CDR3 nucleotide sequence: TGTGCCAGTAGTATACGGACTAGCGGGAGAGACAACGAGCAGTACTTC.

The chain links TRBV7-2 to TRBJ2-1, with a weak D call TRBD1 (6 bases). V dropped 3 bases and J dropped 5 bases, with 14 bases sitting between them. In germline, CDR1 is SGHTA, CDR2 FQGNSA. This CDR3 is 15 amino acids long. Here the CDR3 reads CASSLKRDINNEQFF. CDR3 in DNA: TGTGCCAGCAGCTTGAAAAGGGACATTAACAATGAGCAGTTCTTC.

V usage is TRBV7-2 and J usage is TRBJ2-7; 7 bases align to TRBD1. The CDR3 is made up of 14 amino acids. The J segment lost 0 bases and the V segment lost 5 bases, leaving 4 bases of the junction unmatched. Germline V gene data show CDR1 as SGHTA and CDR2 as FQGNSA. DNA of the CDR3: TGTGCCAGCAGCCCCGGGGACAGCTCCTACGAGCAGTACTTC. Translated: CASSPGDSSYEQYF.